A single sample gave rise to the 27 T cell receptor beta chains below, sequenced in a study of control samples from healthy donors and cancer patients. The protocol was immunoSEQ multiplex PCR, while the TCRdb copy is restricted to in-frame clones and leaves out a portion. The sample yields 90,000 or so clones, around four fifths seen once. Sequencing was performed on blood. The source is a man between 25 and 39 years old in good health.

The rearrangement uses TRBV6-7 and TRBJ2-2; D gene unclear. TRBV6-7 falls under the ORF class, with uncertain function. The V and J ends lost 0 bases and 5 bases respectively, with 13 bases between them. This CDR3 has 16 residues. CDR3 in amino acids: CASSYSLDQATGELFF. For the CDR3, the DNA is TGTGCCAGCAGTTACTCACTGGACCAGGCAACCGGGGAGCTGTTTTTT.

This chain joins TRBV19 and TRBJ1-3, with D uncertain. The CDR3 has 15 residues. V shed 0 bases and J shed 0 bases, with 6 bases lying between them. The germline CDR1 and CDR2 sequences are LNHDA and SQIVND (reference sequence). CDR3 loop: CASSIDGSSGNTIYF. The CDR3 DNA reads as TGTGCCAGTAGTATAGACGGGAGCTCTGGAAACACCATATATTTT.

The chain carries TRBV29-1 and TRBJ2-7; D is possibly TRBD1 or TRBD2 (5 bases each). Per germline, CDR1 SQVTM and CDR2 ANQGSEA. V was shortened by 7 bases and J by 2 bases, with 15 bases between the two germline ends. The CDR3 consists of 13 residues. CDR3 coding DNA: TGCAGCGCCCGGGACCCATTAACCTACGAGCAGTACTTC. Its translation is CSARDPLTYEQYF.

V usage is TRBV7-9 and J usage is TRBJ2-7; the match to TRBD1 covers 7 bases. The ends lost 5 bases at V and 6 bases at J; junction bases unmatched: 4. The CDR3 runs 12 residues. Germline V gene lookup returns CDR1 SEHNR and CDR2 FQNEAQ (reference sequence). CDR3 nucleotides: TGTGCCAGCAGCCAGACAGGGCTCGAGCAGTACTTC. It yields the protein CASSQTGLEQYF.

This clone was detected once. The CDR3 reads CASSSTGELFF. The DNA of the CDR3 is TGTGCCAGCAGCAGCACCGGGGAGCTGTTTTTT. The chain has TRBV9 and TRBJ2-2, with D unresolved. Deletions cut 4 bases from V and 4 bases from J, with 2 bases between. CDR1 SGDLS and CDR2 YYNGEE come from the germline V gene. The CDR3 has 11 amino acids. Looking up the rest from reference TRBV9 and TRBJ2-2 gives the full variable domain: DSGVTQTPKHLITATGQRVTLRCSPRSGDLSVYWYQQSLDQGLQFLIQYYNGEERAKGNILERFSAQQFPDLHSELNLSSLELGDSALYFCASSSTGELFFGEGSRLTVL.

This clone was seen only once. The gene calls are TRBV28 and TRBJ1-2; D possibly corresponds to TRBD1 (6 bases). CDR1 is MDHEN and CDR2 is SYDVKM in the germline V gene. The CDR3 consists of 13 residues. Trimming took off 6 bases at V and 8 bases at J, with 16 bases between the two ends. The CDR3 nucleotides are TGTGCCAGCAGCTCCTCAGGGGCGAGGGGCTACACCTTC. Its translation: CASSSSGARGYTF.

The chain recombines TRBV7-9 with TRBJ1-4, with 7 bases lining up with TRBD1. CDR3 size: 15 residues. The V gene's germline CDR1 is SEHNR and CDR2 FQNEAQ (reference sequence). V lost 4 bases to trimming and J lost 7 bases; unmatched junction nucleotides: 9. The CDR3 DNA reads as TGTGCCAGCAGCTCCTCGACAGGGTATGGTGAAAAACTGTTTTTT. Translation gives CASSSSTGYGEKLFF.

The CDR3 here is CASSLGVGPQETQYF. In DNA, the CDR3 is TGTGCCAGCAGCTTGGGGGTGGGGCCCCAAGAGACCCAGTACTTC. The V call is TRBV11-2, the J call TRBJ2-5, with D tentatively TRBD1 or TRBD2 (5 bases each). The germline V gene encodes CDR1 SGHAT and CDR2 FQNNGV. Trimming removed 3 bases at V and 1 base at J, with 12 bases between. CDR3 size: 15 residues.

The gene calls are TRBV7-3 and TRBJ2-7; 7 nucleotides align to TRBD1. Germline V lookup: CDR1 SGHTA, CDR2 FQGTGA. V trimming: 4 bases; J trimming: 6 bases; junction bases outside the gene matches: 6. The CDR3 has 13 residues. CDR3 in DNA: TGTGCCAGCAGCTCCCAGACAGGGTCCGAGCAGTACTTC. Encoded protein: CASSSQTGSEQYF. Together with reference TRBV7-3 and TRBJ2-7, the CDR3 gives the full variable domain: GAGVSQTPSNKVTEKGKYVELRCDPISGHTALYWYRQSLGQGPEFLIYFQGTGAADDSGLPNDRFFAVRPEGSVSTLKIQRTERGDSAVYLCASSSQTGSEQYFGPGTRLTVT.

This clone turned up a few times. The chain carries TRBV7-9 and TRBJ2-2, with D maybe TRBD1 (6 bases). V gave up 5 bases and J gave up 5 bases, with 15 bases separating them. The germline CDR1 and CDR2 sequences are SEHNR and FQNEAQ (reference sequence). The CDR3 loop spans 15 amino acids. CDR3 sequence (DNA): TGTGCCAGCAGCAATACAGGGATTGGGACCGGGGAGCTGTTTTTT. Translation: CASSNTGIGTGELFF.

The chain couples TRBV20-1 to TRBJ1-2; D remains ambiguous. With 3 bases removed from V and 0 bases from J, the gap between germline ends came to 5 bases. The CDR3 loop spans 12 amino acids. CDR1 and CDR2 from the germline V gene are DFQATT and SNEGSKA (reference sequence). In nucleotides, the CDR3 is TGCAGTGCTAGTGAATCTAACTATGGCTACACCTTC. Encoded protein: CSASESNYGYTF.

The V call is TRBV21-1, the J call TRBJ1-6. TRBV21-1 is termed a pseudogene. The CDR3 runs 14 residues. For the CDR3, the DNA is TGTGCCAGCAGCAAACGCAGCACTCCTTCACCCCTCCACTTT. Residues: CASSKRSTPSPLHF.

The CDR3: CASSLARNGELFF. As DNA, the CDR3 is TGTGCCAGCAGCTTGGCCCGGAACGGGGAGCTGTTTTTT. The chain is built from TRBV3-1 (or the pseudogene TRBV3-2) and TRBJ2-2, with unresolved D. Germline values: CDR1 LGHDT, CDR2 YNNKEL (reference sequence). The CDR3 loop spans 13 amino acids. Trimming shortened V by 5 bases and J by 7 bases, and 11 bases separated the two germline ends.

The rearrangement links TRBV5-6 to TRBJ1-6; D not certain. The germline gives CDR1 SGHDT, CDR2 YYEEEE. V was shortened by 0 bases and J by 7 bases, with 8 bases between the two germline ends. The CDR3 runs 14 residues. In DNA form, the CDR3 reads TGTGCCAGCAGCTTGGATCGAGGAAATTCACCCCTCCACTTT. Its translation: CASSLDRGNSPLHF.

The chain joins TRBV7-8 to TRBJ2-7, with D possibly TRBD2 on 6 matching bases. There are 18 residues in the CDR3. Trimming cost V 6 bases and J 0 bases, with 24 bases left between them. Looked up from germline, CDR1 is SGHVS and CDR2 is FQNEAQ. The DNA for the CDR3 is TGTGCCAGCAGACCCACTCCTTGGAGGGGTTCGAGCTCCTACGAGCAGTACTTC. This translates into CASRPTPWRGSSSYEQYF.

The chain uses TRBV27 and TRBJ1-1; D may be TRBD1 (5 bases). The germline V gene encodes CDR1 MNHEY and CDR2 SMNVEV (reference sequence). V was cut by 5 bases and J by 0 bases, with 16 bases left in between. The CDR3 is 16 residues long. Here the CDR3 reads CASSPQRQIMNTEAFF. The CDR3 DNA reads TGTGCCAGCAGTCCCCAAAGACAGATTATGAACACTGAAGCTTTCTTT.

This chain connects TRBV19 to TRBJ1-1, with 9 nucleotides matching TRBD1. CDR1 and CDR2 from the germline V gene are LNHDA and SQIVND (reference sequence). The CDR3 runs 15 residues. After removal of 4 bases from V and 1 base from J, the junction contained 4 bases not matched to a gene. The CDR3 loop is CASSTGTGTNTEAFF. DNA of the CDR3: TGTGCCAGTAGTACAGGGACAGGGACGAACACTGAAGCTTTCTTT.

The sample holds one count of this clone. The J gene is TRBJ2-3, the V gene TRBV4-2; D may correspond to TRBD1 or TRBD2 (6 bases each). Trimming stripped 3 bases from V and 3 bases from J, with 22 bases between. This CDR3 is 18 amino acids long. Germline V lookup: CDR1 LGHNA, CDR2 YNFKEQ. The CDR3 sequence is CASSQDGPRDKSTDTQYF. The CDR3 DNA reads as TGTGCCAGCAGCCAGGATGGTCCGCGGGACAAGTCGACAGATACGCAGTATTTT.

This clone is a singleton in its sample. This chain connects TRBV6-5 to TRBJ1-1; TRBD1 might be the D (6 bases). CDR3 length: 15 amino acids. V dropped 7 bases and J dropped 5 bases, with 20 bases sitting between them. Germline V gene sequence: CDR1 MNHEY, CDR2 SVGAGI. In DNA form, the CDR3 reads TGTGCCAGCACCCCGGAGAGGGGGGGTTGGACTGAAGCTTTCTTT. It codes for CASTPERGGWTEAFF.

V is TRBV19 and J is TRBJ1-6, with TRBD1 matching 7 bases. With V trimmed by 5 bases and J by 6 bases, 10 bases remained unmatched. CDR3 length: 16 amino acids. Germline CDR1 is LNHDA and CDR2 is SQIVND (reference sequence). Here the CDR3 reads CASSLLRQGGNSPLHF. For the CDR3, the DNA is TGTGCCAGTAGTCTACTACGACAGGGAGGTAATTCACCCCTCCACTTT.

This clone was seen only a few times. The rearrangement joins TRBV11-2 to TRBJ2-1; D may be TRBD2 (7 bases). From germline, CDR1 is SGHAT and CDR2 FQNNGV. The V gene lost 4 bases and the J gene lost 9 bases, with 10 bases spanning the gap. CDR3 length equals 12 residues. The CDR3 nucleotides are TGTGCCAGCAGCTCTAGGGGGGGTGAGCAGTTCTTC. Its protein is CASSSRGGEQFF.

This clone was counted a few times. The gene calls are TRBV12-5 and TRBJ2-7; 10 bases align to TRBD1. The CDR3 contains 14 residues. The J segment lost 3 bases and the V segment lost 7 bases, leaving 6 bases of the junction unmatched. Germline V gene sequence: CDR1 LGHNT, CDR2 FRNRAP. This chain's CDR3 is CASALGQGFYEQYF. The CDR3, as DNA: TGTGCTAGTGCATTGGGACAGGGGTTCTACGAGCAGTACTTC.

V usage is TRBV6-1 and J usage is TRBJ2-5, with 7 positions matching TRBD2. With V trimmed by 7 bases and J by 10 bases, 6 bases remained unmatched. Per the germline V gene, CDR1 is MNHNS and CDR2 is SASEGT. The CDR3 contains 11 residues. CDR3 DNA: TGTGCCAGCAAAAGCGGGGTGGACCAGTACTTC. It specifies CASKSGVDQYF.

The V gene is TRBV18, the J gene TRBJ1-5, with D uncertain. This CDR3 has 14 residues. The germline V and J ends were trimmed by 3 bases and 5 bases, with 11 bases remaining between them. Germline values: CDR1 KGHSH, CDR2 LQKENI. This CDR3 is CASSPPLFDQPQHF. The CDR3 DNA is TGTGCCAGCTCACCCCCGTTATTCGATCAGCCCCAGCATTTT.

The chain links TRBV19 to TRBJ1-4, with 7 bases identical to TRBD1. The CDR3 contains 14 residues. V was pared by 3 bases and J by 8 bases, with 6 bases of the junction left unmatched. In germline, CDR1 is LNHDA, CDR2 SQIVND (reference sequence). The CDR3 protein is CASSISTGVEKLFF. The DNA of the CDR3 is TGTGCCAGTAGTATTTCTACAGGGGTCGAAAAACTGTTTTTT.

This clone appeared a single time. In DNA form, the CDR3 reads TGTGCCAGCAGGGATATCGGCTCTGGGGCCAACGTCCTGACTTTC. Encoded protein: CASRDIGSGANVLTF. The chain recombines TRBV2 with TRBJ2-6, with D unresolved. CDR3 length: 15 amino acids. The germline V gene encodes CDR1 SNHLY and CDR2 FYNNEI. With 6 bases removed from V and 0 bases from J, the gap between germline ends came to 9 bases.

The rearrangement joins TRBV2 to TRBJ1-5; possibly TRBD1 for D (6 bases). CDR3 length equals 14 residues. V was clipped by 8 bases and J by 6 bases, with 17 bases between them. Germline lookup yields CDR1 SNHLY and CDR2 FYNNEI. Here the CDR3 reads CASLQTQGGQPQHF. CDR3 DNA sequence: TGTGCCAGCTTACAAACACAGGGTGGTCAGCCCCAGCATTTT.